A selection of T cell receptor beta chains follows, all from one sample in a study of technical replicates of blood from several donors. Clones were sequenced by immunoSEQ multiplex PCR, and TCRdb holds only the in-frame ones, with some missing. This table holds about 73,000 clones, around nine tenths found once. The source material was PBMCs. The source is a human donor in good health. Some clones in this sample may be carry-over from other donors' samples. Both conserved end residues are part of each CDR3. Fields, in order: D gene, clone size, J gene, V gene, CDR3 DNA, CDR3 protein. D genes are given only for firm matches. Clone size is shown for a subset of rows, as once, few, many or a class of expanded clone.

D gene: TRBD1; clone size: once; J gene: TRBJ1-1; V gene: TRBV2; CDR3 DNA: TGTGCCAGCAATGACAGGGGGCTATGGAACACTGAAGCTTTCTTT; CDR3 protein: CASNDRGLWNTEAFF
D gene: -; clone size: -; J gene: TRBJ1-6; V gene: TRBV5-6; CDR3 DNA: TGTGCCAGCGTCCCACCGGGGGGGCGAAGAAATAATTCACCCCTCCACTTT; CDR3 protein: CASVPPGGRRNNSPLHF
D gene: TRBD1; clone size: -; J gene: TRBJ2-7; V gene: TRBV5-1; CDR3 DNA: TGCGCCAGCAGCCCGCGGACAGGGGTTCCCTACGAGCAGTACTTC; CDR3 protein: CASSPRTGVPYEQYF
D gene: TRBD1; clone size: -; J gene: TRBJ2-7; V gene: TRBV6-6; CDR3 DNA: TGTGCCAGCACTCTCGACAGGGGCAGGTACGAGCAGTACTTC; CDR3 protein: CASTLDRGRYEQYF
D gene: TRBD2; clone size: -; J gene: TRBJ2-3; V gene: TRBV7-2; CDR3 DNA: TGTGCCAGCAGCCTCAGACTAGCGGGGGGGACTGGAGATACGCAGTATTTT; CDR3 protein: CASSLRLAGGTGDTQYF
D gene: -; clone size: -; J gene: TRBJ2-1; V gene: TRBV4-1; CDR3 DNA: TGCGCCAGCAGCCAAAGGTCGGTAGGGAGGTACAATGAGCAGTTCTTC; CDR3 protein: CASSQRSVGRYNEQFF
D gene: TRBD1; clone size: few; J gene: TRBJ1-6; V gene: TRBV7-3; CDR3 DNA: TGTGCCAGCAGCTTCCAGGGGGCTCTCGATTCACCCCTCCACTTT; CDR3 protein: CASSFQGALDSPLHF
D gene: TRBD2; clone size: -; J gene: TRBJ2-3; V gene: TRBV6-6; CDR3 DNA: TGTGCCAGCAGGTGGCGGGGGGGTGGCACAGATACGCAGTATTTT; CDR3 protein: CASRWRGGGTDTQYF
D gene: -; clone size: once; J gene: TRBJ2-2; V gene: TRBV5-4; CDR3 DNA: TGTGCCAGCAGCTTGAGTAGCGGCACCGGGGAGCTGTTTTTT; CDR3 protein: CASSLSSGTGELFF
D gene: -; clone size: -; J gene: TRBJ1-6; V gene: TRBV7-2; CDR3 DNA: TGTGCCAGCAGCTTACAGGGGAAGTTCCGGTCACCCCTCCACTTT; CDR3 protein: CASSLQGKFRSPLHF
D gene: -; clone size: -; J gene: TRBJ2-7; V gene: TRBV7-2; CDR3 DNA: TGTGCCAGCAGCTTAGACGTACTCTGGGAGCAGTACTTC; CDR3 protein: CASSLDVLWEQYF
D gene: TRBD2; clone size: -; J gene: TRBJ2-1; V gene: TRBV11-2; CDR3 DNA: TGTGCCAGCAGCTTAGTAAGCGGGAGGGCCTTGTGGGAGCAGTTCTTC; CDR3 protein: CASSLVSGRALWEQFF
D gene: TRBD2; clone size: -; J gene: TRBJ2-2; V gene: TRBV4-2; CDR3 DNA: TGTGCCAGCAGCCGGCTCACTAGCGGGGTCGACACCGGGGAGCTGTTTTTT; CDR3 protein: CASSRLTSGVDTGELFF
D gene: TRBD2; clone size: -; J gene: TRBJ2-1; V gene: TRBV15; CDR3 DNA: TGTGCCACCAGCAGACCCCCCTTGCTAGCGGGGTCAGTTAAGCAGTTCTTC; CDR3 protein: CATSRPPLLAGSVKQFF
D gene: -; clone size: -; J gene: TRBJ2-3; V gene: TRBV18; CDR3 DNA: TGTGCCAGCTCACCCGGGACATACATCAGCGATACGCAGTATTTT; CDR3 protein: CASSPGTYISDTQYF
D gene: -; clone size: -; J gene: TRBJ1-2; V gene: TRBV5-1; CDR3 DNA: TGCGCCAGCAGCTTGGTAGGGGAAACCAACTATGGCTACACCTTC; CDR3 protein: CASSLVGETNYGYTF
D gene: TRBD2; clone size: once; J gene: TRBJ2-2; V gene: TRBV5-1; CDR3 DNA: TGCGCCAGCAGCCCCCGGGAGGCCGGGGAGCTGTTTTTT; CDR3 protein: CASSPREAGELFF
D gene: -; clone size: -; J gene: TRBJ1-1; V gene: TRBV4-3; CDR3 DNA: TGCGCCAGCAGCCAAGACAGGGGATTCATGAACACTGAAGCTTTCTTT; CDR3 protein: CASSQDRGFMNTEAFF
D gene: TRBD2; clone size: once; J gene: TRBJ2-7; V gene: TRBV6-1; CDR3 DNA: TGTGCCAGCATTATGGGACTAGCTAGGACCTACGAGCAGTACTTC; CDR3 protein: CASIMGLARTYEQYF
D gene: -; clone size: -; J gene: TRBJ1-5; V gene: TRBV19; CDR3 DNA: TGTGCCAGTACCCCGACTCCTCATAGCAATCAGCCCCAGCATTTT; CDR3 protein: CASTPTPHSNQPQHF
D gene: TRBD2; clone size: -; J gene: TRBJ2-3; V gene: TRBV7-3; CDR3 DNA: TGTGCCAGCAGTTCCGGGGGGGCTTCCACAGATACGCAGTATTTT; CDR3 protein: CASSSGGASTDTQYF
D gene: TRBD2; clone size: -; J gene: TRBJ2-5; V gene: TRBV5-1; CDR3 DNA: TGCGCCAGCAGCTTGGGTAGCGGGGGGGCCGAAGAGACCCAGTACTTC; CDR3 protein: CASSLGSGGAEETQYF
D gene: -; clone size: -; J gene: TRBJ2-1; V gene: TRBV10-3; CDR3 DNA: TGTGCCATCAGTGGGGCCCTCGAGCGGGAGCAGTTCTTC; CDR3 protein: CAISGALEREQFF
D gene: TRBD2; clone size: -; J gene: TRBJ2-1; V gene: TRBV2; CDR3 DNA: TGTGCCAGCAGTGAATTTTTTCTAGCGGGAAAGGATGAGCAGTTCTTC; CDR3 protein: CASSEFFLAGKDEQFF
D gene: TRBD1; clone size: -; J gene: TRBJ1-1; V gene: TRBV2; CDR3 DNA: TGTGCCAGCAGAAAGGACAGGGGTGTCTCTGAAGCTTTCTTT; CDR3 protein: CASRKDRGVSEAFF
D gene: TRBD1; clone size: once; J gene: TRBJ2-3; V gene: TRBV7-2; CDR3 DNA: TGTGCCAGCAGACGTGACAGGGGCGTAGGAGATACGCAGTATTTT; CDR3 protein: CASRRDRGVGDTQYF